Below are 11 T cell receptor beta chains sequenced from a single sample in a study of patients and donors after allogeneic stem cell transplantation. TCRdb re-called the RT-PCR reads with MiXCR, one entry per CDR3 protein. Of approximately 99,000 distinct CDR3 sequences in the sample, around 35% are singletons; the top ten hold 27%. The specimen was blood, either unsorted or a sorted T cell fraction (not recorded which). All receptors derive from a human donor who was either an allogeneic HSCT recipient or a stem cell or donor lymphocyte infusion donor (not recorded which). It is not recorded whose cells these are; they may come from a transplant donor.

The chain is built from TRBV6-2 or TRBV6-3 and TRBJ2-2; TRBD2 might be the D (5 bases). CDR3 length: 13 residues. Deletions cut 7 bases from V and 7 bases from J, with 13 bases between. Germline CDR1 and CDR2: MNHEY and SVGEGT. The CDR3 loop is CASKSRGDGELFF. CDR3 nucleotide sequence: TGTGCCAGCAAAAGCCGGGGTGACGGGGAGCTGTTTTTT.

This clonotype was detected only once. The chain joins TRBV12-3 or TRBV12-4 to TRBJ2-1; 8 nucleotides line up with TRBD1. The CDR3 spans 14 residues. V lost 6 bases and J lost 9; bases outside the gene matches: 10. CDR3 region: CASSFQGARIEQFF. CDR3 sequence (DNA): TGTGCCAGCAGCTTCCAGGGGGCCAGAATTGAGCAGTTCTTC.

This clonotype was picked up a small number of times. V gene TRBV7-2 combines with J gene TRBJ2-5; perhaps TRBD2 as D (6 bases). In germline, CDR1 is SGHTA, CDR2 FQGNSA. Trimming shortened V by 1 base and J by 4 bases, and 16 bases separated the two germline ends. The CDR3 is 16 residues long. CDR3 loop: CASSLVWDLGGETQYF. In DNA, the CDR3 is TGTGCCAGCAGCTTAGTTTGGGACCTCGGGGGAGAGACCCAGTACTTC.

This chain joins TRBV24-1 and TRBJ1-1; a weak D match, TRBD1 (6 bases). The CDR3 consists of 13 residues. The germline V and J ends were trimmed by 7 bases and 0 bases, with 8 bases remaining between them. Germline CDR1 and CDR2: KGHDR and SFDVKD. The CDR3 protein is CATRRGMNTEAFF. In DNA form, the CDR3 reads TGTGCCACCAGGAGGGGGATGAACACTGAAGCTTTCTTT.

The chain links TRBV5-4 to TRBJ2-1, with 8 positions matching TRBD2. V lost 1 base and J lost 1; bases outside the gene matches: 16. The CDR3 runs 20 residues. Per the germline V gene, CDR1 is SGHNT and CDR2 is YYREEE (reference sequence). In DNA, the CDR3 is TGTGCCAGCAGCTTGAGGCTAGCGGGCCATGACTTGGGGTCCTACAATGAGCAGTTCTTC. Its protein product is CASSLRLAGHDLGSYNEQFF.

The rearrangement links TRBV20-1 to TRBJ2-7, with 7 bases aligning to TRBD2. CDR3 length equals 13 residues. The V gene end was trimmed by 3 bases and the J gene end by 6 bases; junction bases not matched to a gene: 8. Looked up from germline, CDR1 is DFQATT and CDR2 is SNEGSKA (reference sequence). The CDR3 DNA reads TGCAGTGCTAGTCGGACTAGTAGTGGCGAGCAGTACTTC. As protein: CSASRTSSGEQYF.

The chain uses TRBV12-3 or TRBV12-4 and TRBJ1-1; no clear D gene. This CDR3 region has 14 residues. V dropped 5 bases and J dropped 11 bases, with 21 bases sitting between them. The CDR3 DNA follows: TGTGCCAGCAGTCCATATTGGGAGGAGTTTGGGGCTTTCTTT. Its translation is CASSPYWEEFGAFF.

The chain recombines TRBV6-6 with TRBJ1-2, with a tentative D call TRBD1 (5 bases). V was cut by 7 bases and J by 3 bases, with 9 bases left in between. This CDR3 comprises 12 residues. Germline lookup yields CDR1 MNHNY and CDR2 SVGAGI (reference sequence). CDR3 protein: CASKGMDYGYTF. The CDR3 coding sequence is TGTGCCAGCAAGGGGATGGACTATGGCTACACCTTC.

The rearrangement joins TRBV6-2 or TRBV6-3 to TRBJ2-2, with D tentatively TRBD2 (5 bases). Per germline, CDR1 MNHEY and CDR2 SVGEGT. This CDR3 is built from 15 residues. V lost 7 bases and J lost 5, with 17 bases in between. The CDR3 DNA is TGTGCCAGCATTCCCCGATCACGGAGGACCGGGGAGCTGTTTTTT. It translates to CASIPRSRRTGELFF.

The chain links TRBV4-3 to TRBJ1-1; 8 bases agree with TRBD1. There are 14 residues in the CDR3. Germline-derived CDR1 and CDR2 are LGHNA and YSLEER. J was trimmed by 1 base and V by 5 bases; bases with no gene match: 3. CDR3: CASSDRGRNTEAFF. For the CDR3, the DNA is TGCGCCAGCAGCGACAGGGGAAGGAACACTGAAGCTTTCTTT.

CDR3 coding DNA: TGTGCCAGCAGTTTAGGGGTCGGGGCCTCTAAAACTTCCAATGAGCAGTTCTTC. This sequence encodes CASSLGVGASKTSNEQFF. The V gene is TRBV12-3 or TRBV12-4, the J gene TRBJ2-1; D is tentatively TRBD1 or TRBD2 (5 bases each). The CDR3 sequence is 18 residues long. The V and J ends lost 1 base and 6 bases respectively, with 22 bases between them.